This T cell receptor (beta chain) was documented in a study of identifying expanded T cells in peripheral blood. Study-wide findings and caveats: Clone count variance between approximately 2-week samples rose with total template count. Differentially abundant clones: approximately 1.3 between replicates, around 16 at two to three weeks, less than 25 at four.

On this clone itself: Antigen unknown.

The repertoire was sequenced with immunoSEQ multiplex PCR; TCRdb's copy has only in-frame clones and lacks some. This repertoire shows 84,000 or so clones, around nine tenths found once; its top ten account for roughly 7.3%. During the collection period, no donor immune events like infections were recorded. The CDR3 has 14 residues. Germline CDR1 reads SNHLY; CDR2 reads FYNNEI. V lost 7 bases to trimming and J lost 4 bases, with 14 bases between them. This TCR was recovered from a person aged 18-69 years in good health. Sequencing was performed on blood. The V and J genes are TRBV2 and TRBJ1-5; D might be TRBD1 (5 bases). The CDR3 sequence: CASNQRGNNQPQHF. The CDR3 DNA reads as TGTGCCAGCAACCAAAGGGGAAATAATCAGCCCCAGCATTTT. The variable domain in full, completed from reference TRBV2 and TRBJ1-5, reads EPEVTQTPSHQVTQMGQEVILRCVPISNHLYFYWYRQILGQKVEFLVSFYNNEISEKSEIFDDQFSVERPDGSNFTLKIRSTKLEDSAMYFCASNQRGNNQPQHFGDGTRLSIL.